This T cell receptor (beta chain) comes out of a study of T cell responses to AZD1222 COVID-19 vaccine. Broader study findings: A reported finding is that nearly half of spike-specific TCRs target unmutated variant regions. A mostly white British donor set with more females was recruited, and clonal diversity was possibly underestimated.

Details on this clone: Its antigen is undetermined.

Assay: immunoSEQ multiplex PCR; the TCRdb copy retains only in-frame clones and omits some. Counted here are around 190,000 clones, around 92% occurring once; the ten biggest clones make up 1% to 1.5%. The CDR3 is made up of 12 amino acids. With 7 bases removed from V and 8 bases from J, the gap between germline ends came to 17 bases. Germline values: CDR1 SQVTM, CDR2 ANQGSEA. The sequenced sample was peripheral blood, obtained on day 0 of AZD1222 vaccination. The TCR originated in an adult in good health. The gene calls are TRBV29-1 and TRBJ1-2; a possible D gene is TRBD1 (5 bases). CDR3 amino acids: CSGRATVGGYTF. CDR3 coding DNA: TGCAGCGGCAGGGCGACCGTGGGGGGCTACACCTTC.